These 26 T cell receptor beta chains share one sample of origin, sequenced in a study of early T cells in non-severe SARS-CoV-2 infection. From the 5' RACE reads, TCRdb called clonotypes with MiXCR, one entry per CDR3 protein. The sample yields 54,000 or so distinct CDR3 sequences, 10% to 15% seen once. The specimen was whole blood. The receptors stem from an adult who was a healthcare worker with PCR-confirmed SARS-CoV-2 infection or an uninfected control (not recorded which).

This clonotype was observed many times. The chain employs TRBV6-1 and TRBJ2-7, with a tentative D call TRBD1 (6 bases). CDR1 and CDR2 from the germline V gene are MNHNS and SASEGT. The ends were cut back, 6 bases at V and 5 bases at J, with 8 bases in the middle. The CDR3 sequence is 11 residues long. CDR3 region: CASRRQDEQYF. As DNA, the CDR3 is TGTGCCAGCAGACGACAGGACGAGCAGTACTTC.

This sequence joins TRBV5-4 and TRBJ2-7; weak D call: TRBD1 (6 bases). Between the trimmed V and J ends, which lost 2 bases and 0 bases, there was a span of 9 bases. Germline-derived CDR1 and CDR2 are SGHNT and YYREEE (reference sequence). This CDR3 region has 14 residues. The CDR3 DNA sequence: TGTGCCAGCAGCTTTGGGACAAACTCCTACGAGCAGTACTTC. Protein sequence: CASSFGTNSYEQYF.

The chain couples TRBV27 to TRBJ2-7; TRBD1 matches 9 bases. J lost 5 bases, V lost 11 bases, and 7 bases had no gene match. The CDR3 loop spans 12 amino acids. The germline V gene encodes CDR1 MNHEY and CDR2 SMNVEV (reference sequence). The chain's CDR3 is CACGQGWNEQYF. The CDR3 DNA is TGTGCCTGCGGACAGGGGTGGAACGAGCAGTACTTC.

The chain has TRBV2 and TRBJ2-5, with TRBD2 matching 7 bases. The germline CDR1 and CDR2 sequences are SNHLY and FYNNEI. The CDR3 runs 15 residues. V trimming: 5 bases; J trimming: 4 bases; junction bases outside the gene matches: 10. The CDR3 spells CASSLQGGGRETQYF. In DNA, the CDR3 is TGTGCCAGCAGTCTTCAGGGTGGCGGGAGAGAGACCCAGTACTTC.

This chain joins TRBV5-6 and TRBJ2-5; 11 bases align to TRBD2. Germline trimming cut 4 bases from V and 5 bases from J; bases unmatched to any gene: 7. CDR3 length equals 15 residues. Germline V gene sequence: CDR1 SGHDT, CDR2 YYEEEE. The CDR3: CASSILAGERETQYF. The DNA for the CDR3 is TGTGCCAGCAGCATACTAGCGGGAGAACGCGAGACCCAGTACTTC.

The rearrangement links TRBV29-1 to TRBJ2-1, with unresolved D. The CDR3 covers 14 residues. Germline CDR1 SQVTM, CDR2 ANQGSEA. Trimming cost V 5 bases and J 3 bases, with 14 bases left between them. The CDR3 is CSVPIRPIYNEQFF. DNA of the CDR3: TGCAGCGTTCCGATCAGACCGATCTACAATGAGCAGTTCTTC.

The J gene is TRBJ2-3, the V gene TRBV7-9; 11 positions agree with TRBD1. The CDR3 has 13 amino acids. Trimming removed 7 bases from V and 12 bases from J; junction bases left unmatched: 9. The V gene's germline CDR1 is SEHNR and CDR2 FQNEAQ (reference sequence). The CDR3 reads CASTPDRGPYQYF. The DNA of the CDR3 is TGTGCCAGCACCCCGGACAGGGGGCCTTATCAGTATTTT.

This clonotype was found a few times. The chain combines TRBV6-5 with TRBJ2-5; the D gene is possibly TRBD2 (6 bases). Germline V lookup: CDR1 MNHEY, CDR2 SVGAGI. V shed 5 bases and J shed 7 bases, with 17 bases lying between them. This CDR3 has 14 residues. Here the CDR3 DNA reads TGTGCCAGCAGTGAAGGACACCTGGGGGGGACCCAGTACTTC. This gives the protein CASSEGHLGGTQYF.

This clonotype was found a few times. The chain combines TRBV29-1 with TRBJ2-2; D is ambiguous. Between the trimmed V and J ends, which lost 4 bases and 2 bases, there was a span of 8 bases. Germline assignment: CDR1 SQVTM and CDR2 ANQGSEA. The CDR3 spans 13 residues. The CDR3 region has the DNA TGCAGCGTTGCGCTATTCAACACCGGGGAGCTGTTTTTT. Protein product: CSVALFNTGELFF.

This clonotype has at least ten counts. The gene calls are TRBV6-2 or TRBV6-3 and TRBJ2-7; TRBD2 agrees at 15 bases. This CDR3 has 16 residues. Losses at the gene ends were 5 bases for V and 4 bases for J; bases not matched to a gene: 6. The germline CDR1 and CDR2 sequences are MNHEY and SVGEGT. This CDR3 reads CASSRNGLAGGYEQYF. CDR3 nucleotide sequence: TGTGCCAGCAGTCGTAACGGACTAGCGGGAGGGTACGAGCAGTACTTC.

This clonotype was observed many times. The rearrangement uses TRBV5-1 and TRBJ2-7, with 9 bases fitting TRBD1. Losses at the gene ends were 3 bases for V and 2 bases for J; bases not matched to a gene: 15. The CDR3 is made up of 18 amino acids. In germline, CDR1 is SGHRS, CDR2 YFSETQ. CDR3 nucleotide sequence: TGCGCCAGCAGCTACGTCCCGGGACAGGGTATCATGCCCTACGAGCAGTACTTC. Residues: CASSYVPGQGIMPYEQYF.

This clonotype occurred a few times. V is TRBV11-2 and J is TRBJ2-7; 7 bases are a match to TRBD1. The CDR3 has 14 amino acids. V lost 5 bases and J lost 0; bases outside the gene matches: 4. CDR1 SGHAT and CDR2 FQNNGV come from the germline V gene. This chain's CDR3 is CASSHDRVSYEQYF. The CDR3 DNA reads TGTGCCAGCAGCCATGACAGGGTCTCCTACGAGCAGTACTTC.

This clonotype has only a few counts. The CDR3: CASSPYNSRDEKLFF. DNA for the CDR3: TGTGCCAGCAGCCCGTACAATTCACGTGATGAAAAACTGTTTTTT. The V and J genes are TRBV3-1 and TRBJ1-4, with D unclear. V was pared by 4 bases and J by 6 bases, with 15 bases between. Germline V gives CDR1 LGHDT, CDR2 YNNKEL (reference sequence). The CDR3 covers 15 residues.

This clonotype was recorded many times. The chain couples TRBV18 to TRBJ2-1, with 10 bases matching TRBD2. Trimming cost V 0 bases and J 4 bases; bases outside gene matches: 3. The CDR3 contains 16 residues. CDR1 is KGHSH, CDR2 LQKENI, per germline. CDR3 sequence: CASSPPSSGRYNEQFF. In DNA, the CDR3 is TGTGCCAGCTCACCACCCTCTAGCGGGAGATACAATGAGCAGTTCTTC.

CDR3: CSARDLTGELFF. DNA for the CDR3: TGCAGTGCTAGAGATTTGACCGGGGAGCTGTTTTTT. The V call is TRBV20-1, the J call TRBJ2-2; D gene uncertain. V dropped 0 bases and J dropped 5 bases, with 4 bases sitting between them. Germline loops: CDR1 DFQATT, CDR2 SNEGSKA (reference sequence). This CDR3 region has 12 residues.

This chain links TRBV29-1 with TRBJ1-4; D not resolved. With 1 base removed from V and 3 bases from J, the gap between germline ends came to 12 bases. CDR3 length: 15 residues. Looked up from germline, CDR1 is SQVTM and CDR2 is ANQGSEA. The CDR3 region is CSVEGIEGPNEKLFF. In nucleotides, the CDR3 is TGCAGCGTTGAAGGTATCGAGGGTCCTAATGAAAAACTGTTTTTT.

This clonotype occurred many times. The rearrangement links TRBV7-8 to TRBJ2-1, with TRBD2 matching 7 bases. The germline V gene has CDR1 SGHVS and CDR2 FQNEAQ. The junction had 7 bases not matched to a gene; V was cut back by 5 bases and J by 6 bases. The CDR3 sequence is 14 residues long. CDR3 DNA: TGTGCCAGCAGCACCCGACTAGCCCTCAATGAGCAGTTCTTC. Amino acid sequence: CASSTRLALNEQFF.

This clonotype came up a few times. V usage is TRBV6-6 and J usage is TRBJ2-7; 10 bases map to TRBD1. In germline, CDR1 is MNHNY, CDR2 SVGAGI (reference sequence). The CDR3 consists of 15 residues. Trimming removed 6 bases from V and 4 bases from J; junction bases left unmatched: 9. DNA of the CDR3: TGTGCCAGCAGGACCCGACAGGGGGCGGTGTACGAGCAGTACTTC. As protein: CASRTRQGAVYEQYF.

The CDR3 DNA follows: TGTGCCAGCAGCTTAGCACTACTTAGGGGAGAGACCCAGTACTTC. Its translation is CASSLALLRGETQYF. The chain employs TRBV7-9 and TRBJ2-5; TRBD1 is a possible D gene (5 bases). Trimming shortened V by 0 bases and J by 4 bases, and 12 bases separated the two germline ends. The germline CDR1 and CDR2 sequences are SEHNR and FQNEAQ (reference sequence). The CDR3 spans 15 residues.

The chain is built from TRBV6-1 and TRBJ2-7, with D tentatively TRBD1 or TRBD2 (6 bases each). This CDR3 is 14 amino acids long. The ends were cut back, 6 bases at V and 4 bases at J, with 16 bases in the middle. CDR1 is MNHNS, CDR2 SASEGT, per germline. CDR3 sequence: CASSLAEGGYEQYF. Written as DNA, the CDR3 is TGTGCCAGCAGCCTGGCAGAAGGGGGGTACGAGCAGTACTTC.

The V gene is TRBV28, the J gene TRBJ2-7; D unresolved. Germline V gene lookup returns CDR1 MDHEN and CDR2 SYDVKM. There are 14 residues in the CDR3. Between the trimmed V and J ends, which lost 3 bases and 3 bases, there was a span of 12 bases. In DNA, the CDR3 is TGTGCCAGCAGTTTTCAGCGATCCTTCTACGAGCAGTACTTC. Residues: CASSFQRSFYEQYF.

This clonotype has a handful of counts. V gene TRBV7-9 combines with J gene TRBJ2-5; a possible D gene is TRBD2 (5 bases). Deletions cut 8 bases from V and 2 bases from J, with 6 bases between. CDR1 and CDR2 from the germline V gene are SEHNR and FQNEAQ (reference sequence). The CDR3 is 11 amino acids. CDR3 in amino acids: CASQRQETQYF. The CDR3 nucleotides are TGTGCCAGCCAGCGGCAAGAGACCCAGTACTTC.

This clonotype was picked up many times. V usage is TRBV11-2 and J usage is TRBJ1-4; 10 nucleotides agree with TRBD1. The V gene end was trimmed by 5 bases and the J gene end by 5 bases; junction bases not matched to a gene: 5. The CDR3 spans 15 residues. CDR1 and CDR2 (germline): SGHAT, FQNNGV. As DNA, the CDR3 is TGTGCCAGCAGCACCCGGACAGGGGGAAATGAAAAACTGTTTTTT. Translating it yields CASSTRTGGNEKLFF.

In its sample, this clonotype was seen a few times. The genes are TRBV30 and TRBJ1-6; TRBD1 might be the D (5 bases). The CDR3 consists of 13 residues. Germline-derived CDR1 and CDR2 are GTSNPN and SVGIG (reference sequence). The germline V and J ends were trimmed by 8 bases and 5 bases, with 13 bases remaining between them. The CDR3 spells CAVRDTHNSPLHF. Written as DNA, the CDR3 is TGTGCCGTCAGGGATACCCATAATTCACCCCTCCACTTT.

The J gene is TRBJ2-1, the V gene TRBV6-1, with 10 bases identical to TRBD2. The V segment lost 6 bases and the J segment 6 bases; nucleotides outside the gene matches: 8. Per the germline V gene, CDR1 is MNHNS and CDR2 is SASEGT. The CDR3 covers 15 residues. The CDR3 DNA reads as TGTGCCAGCAGCGTAGGACTAGCGGTAGGCAATGAGCAGTTCTTC. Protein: CASSVGLAVGNEQFF.

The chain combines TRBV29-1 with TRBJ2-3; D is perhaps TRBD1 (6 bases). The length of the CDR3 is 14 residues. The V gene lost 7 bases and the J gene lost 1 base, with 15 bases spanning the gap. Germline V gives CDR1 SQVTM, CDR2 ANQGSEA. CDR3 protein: CSATLGHGTDTQYF. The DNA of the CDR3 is TGCAGCGCGACCCTGGGACACGGCACAGATACGCAGTATTTT.